These 20 T cell receptor beta chains came from one sample sequenced in a study of shared clonotypes between healthy human individuals. Clones were read by immunoSEQ multiplex PCR, and TCRdb kept only the in-frame ones, dropping some. The sample shows about a million clones, under 80% of them seen only once. Source material: memory CD4+ T cells sorted from blood. Subset defined: CD45RA-negative fraction. The receptors shown here come from a man aged 18 to 30 in good health.

This clone was detected many times. The chain combines TRBV5-1 with TRBJ1-1, with a weak D call TRBD1 (6 bases). V shed 4 bases and J shed 5 bases, with 12 bases lying between them. The CDR3 is 13 residues long. CDR1 is SGHRS and CDR2 is YFSETQ in the germline V gene. The CDR3 sequence is CASSTTGQTEAFF. The CDR3 coding sequence is TGCGCCAGCAGCACTACAGGGCAGACTGAAGCTTTCTTT.

This chain joins TRBV5-1 and TRBJ2-2, with D unclear. Germline assignment: CDR1 SGHRS and CDR2 YFSETQ. Trimming left V 6 bases short and J 1 base short, with 7 bases between. The CDR3 has 13 amino acids. The CDR3 nucleotides read TGCGCCAGCAAGGGCCTGAACACCGGGGAGCTGTTTTTT. Protein sequence: CASKGLNTGELFF.

The chain is built from TRBV5-1 and TRBJ2-2; 10 bases fit TRBD1. Germline CDR1 is SGHRS and CDR2 is YFSETQ. With V trimmed by 3 bases and J by 7 bases, 6 bases remained unmatched. The CDR3 covers 15 residues. The CDR3 bases are TGCGCCAGCAGCTCCGGGACAGGGGTTGGCGGGGAGCTGTTTTTT. Protein sequence: CASSSGTGVGGELFF.

The rearrangement joins TRBV7-2 to TRBJ2-3; 10 bases are shared with TRBD2. Germline CDR1 is SGHTA and CDR2 is FQGNSA. The ends lost 6 bases at V and 1 base at J; junction bases unmatched: 4. This CDR3 spans 15 amino acids. The CDR3 reads CASRSAGGGTDTQYF. The CDR3 bases are TGTGCCAGCAGATCAGCGGGAGGGGGCACAGATACGCAGTATTTT.

This clone was found many times. The rearrangement joins TRBV4-1 to TRBJ2-5; 8 positions agree with TRBD2. V was pared by 5 bases and J by 4 bases, with 12 bases of the junction left unmatched. The CDR3 runs 16 residues. Germline CDR1 MGHRA, CDR2 YSYEKL. DNA of the CDR3: TGCGCCAGCAGCTCCTTCTTAGCGGGGAGCGGAGAGACCCAGTACTTC. Translated, it gives CASSSFLAGSGETQYF.

The chain joins TRBV7-2 to TRBJ2-5; D not certain. Germline values: CDR1 SGHTA, CDR2 FQGNSA. The CDR3 is made up of 15 amino acids. The germline V and J ends were trimmed by 2 bases and 5 bases, with 15 bases remaining between them. The CDR3 here is CASSLLSRFSETQYF. Written as DNA, the CDR3 is TGTGCCAGCAGCTTATTGTCCAGGTTCTCGGAGACCCAGTACTTC.

The V gene is TRBV27, the J gene TRBJ1-2, with D possibly TRBD1 on 6 matching bases. Germline CDR1 and CDR2: MNHEY and SMNVEV (reference sequence). This CDR3 has 15 residues. The germline V and J ends were trimmed by 4 bases and 8 bases, with 20 bases remaining between them. The CDR3 sequence: CASSSVDLGASGYTF. The CDR3 coding sequence is TGTGCCAGCAGTTCCGTGGACCTGGGGGCTTCCGGCTACACCTTC.

J is TRBJ2-7 and V is TRBV6-5; 9 bases fit TRBD1. Trimming removed 6 bases from V and 1 base from J; junction bases left unmatched: 4. CDR3 length: 14 amino acids. Germline V gene sequence: CDR1 MNHEY, CDR2 SVGAGI. This CDR3 is CASSGTGSSYEQYF. As DNA, the CDR3 is TGTGCCAGCAGCGGGACAGGGTCATCCTACGAGCAGTACTTC.

This clone appeared once. The rearrangement joins TRBV7-9 to TRBJ2-6; D uncertain. Germline V gene data show CDR1 as SEHNR and CDR2 as FQNEAQ (reference sequence). V lost 1 base and J lost 0, with 4 bases in between. The CDR3 covers 15 residues. CDR3 nucleotides: TGTGCCAGCAGCTTAGGAGCCTCTGGGGCCAACGTCCTGACTTTC. Encoded protein: CASSLGASGANVLTF.

V gene TRBV25-1 combines with J gene TRBJ2-5; 8 bases agree with TRBD1. J lost 3 bases, V lost 5 bases, and 8 bases had no gene match. In germline, CDR1 is MGHDK, CDR2 SYGVNS. The CDR3 length is 15 residues. The CDR3 DNA sequence: TGTGCCAGCAGTCGACAGGGGCGAGGGGAAGAGACCCAGTACTTC. This gives the protein CASSRQGRGEETQYF.

V gene TRBV18 combines with J gene TRBJ1-1, with D perhaps matching TRBD1 (6 bases). Germline values: CDR1 KGHSH, CDR2 LQKENI. The CDR3 is 15 amino acids. Trimming removed 4 bases at V and 1 base at J, with 13 bases between. For the CDR3, the DNA is TGTGCCAGCTCACTACCCGTGACAGGGAACACTGAAGCTTTCTTT. Its protein is CASSLPVTGNTEAFF.

The gene calls are TRBV15 and TRBJ2-5; D uncertain. Germline loops: CDR1 LNHNV, CDR2 YYDKDF (reference sequence). Trimming left V 0 bases short and J 4 bases short, with 0 bases between. The CDR3 loop spans 11 amino acids. The CDR3 region is CATSREETQYF. The CDR3, as DNA: TGTGCCACCAGCAGAGAAGAGACCCAGTACTTC.

The rearrangement uses TRBV5-1 and TRBJ2-1; TRBD2 matches 7 bases. Germline trimming cut 0 bases from V and 11 bases from J; bases unmatched to any gene: 14. Germline loops: CDR1 SGHRS, CDR2 YFSETQ. This CDR3 contains 16 residues. The DNA of the CDR3 is TGCGCCAGCAGCTTGGGGGATGGGAGGCTAGCGGATAAGCAGTTCTTC. As protein: CASSLGDGRLADKQFF. Combining the CDR3 with reference TRBV5-1 and TRBJ2-1 gives the whole variable domain KAGVTQTPRYLIKTRGQQVTLSCSPISGHRSVSWYQQTPGQGLQFLFEYFSETQRNKGNFPGRFSGRQFSNSRSEMNVSTLELGDSALYLCASSLGDGRLADKQFFGPGTRLTVL.

J is TRBJ2-7 and V is TRBV5-1, with 8 bases matching TRBD1. Unmatched junction bases numbered 10, after V lost 7 bases and J lost 1 base. CDR1 and CDR2 (germline): SGHRS, YFSETQ. The CDR3 extends over 15 amino acids. The CDR3 loop reads CASSSGTGASYEQYF. Here the CDR3 DNA reads TGCGCCAGCTCCTCCGGGACAGGTGCTTCCTACGAGCAGTACTTC. The full variable domain, with the rest looked up from reference TRBV5-1 and TRBJ2-7, is KAGVTQTPRYLIKTRGQQVTLSCSPISGHRSVSWYQQTPGQGLQFLFEYFSETQRNKGNFPGRFSGRQFSNSRSEMNVSTLELGDSALYLCASSSGTGASYEQYFGPGTRLTVT.

The CDR3 region has the DNA TGTGCCAGCAGTGAGCGGGGGGGGCTCTCCTACAATGAGCAGTTCTTC. This translates into CASSERGGLSYNEQFF. This chain connects TRBV6-1 to TRBJ2-1; 9 bases are a match to TRBD2. This CDR3 spans 16 amino acids. Per germline, CDR1 MNHNS and CDR2 SASEGT. With V trimmed by 3 bases and J by 0 bases, 3 bases remained unmatched.

V is TRBV6-5 and J is TRBJ1-2; D ambiguous. Germline V gene sequence: CDR1 MNHEY, CDR2 SVGAGI. CDR3 length equals 14 residues. The V end was cut by 2 bases, the J end by 4 bases, with 11 bases between. CDR3 sequence reads: CASSYTGVRYGYTF. The CDR3 nucleotides are TGTGCCAGCAGTTACACCGGGGTTCGCTATGGCTACACCTTC.

This clone was recorded at least ten times. The chain links TRBV2 to TRBJ2-7; 8 nucleotides line up with TRBD1. V lost 3 bases and J lost 3; bases outside the gene matches: 7. Germline V CDR1 and CDR2: SNHLY, FYNNEI. There are 15 residues in the CDR3. DNA for the CDR3: TGTGCCAGCAGTGAGGCGGGACAGGCCCTCTACGAGCAGTACTTC. Its protein is CASSEAGQALYEQYF.

This clone turned up a few times. This sequence joins TRBV7-9 and TRBJ2-3; 8 bases are a match to TRBD2. The germline gives CDR1 SEHNR, CDR2 FQNEAQ (reference sequence). J lost 1 base, V lost 5 bases, and 5 bases had no gene match. CDR3 length: 15 amino acids. As DNA, the CDR3 is TGTGCCAGCAGCAGACTAGCGTCTGGCACAGATACGCAGTATTTT. This encodes CASSRLASGTDTQYF.

This chain links TRBV11-3 with TRBJ2-3, with TRBD2 as a possible D gene (5 bases). V was shortened by 4 bases and J by 2 bases, with 16 bases between the two germline ends. This CDR3 contains 16 residues. CDR1 is SGHNT, CDR2 YENEEA, per germline. The CDR3 sequence is CASSSGRPGLTDTQYF. CDR3 in DNA: TGTGCCAGCAGCTCCGGCCGTCCCGGACTCACAGATACGCAGTATTTT.

This chain joins TRBV10-3 and TRBJ1-2; tentative D call: TRBD1 (5 bases). CDR1 ENHRY and CDR2 SYGVKD come from the germline V gene. The V and J ends lost 7 bases and 2 bases respectively, with 11 bases between them. This CDR3 contains 13 residues. The CDR3 is CAIKGGGNYGYTF. CDR3 in DNA: TGTGCCATCAAGGGCGGGGGAAACTATGGCTACACCTTC.